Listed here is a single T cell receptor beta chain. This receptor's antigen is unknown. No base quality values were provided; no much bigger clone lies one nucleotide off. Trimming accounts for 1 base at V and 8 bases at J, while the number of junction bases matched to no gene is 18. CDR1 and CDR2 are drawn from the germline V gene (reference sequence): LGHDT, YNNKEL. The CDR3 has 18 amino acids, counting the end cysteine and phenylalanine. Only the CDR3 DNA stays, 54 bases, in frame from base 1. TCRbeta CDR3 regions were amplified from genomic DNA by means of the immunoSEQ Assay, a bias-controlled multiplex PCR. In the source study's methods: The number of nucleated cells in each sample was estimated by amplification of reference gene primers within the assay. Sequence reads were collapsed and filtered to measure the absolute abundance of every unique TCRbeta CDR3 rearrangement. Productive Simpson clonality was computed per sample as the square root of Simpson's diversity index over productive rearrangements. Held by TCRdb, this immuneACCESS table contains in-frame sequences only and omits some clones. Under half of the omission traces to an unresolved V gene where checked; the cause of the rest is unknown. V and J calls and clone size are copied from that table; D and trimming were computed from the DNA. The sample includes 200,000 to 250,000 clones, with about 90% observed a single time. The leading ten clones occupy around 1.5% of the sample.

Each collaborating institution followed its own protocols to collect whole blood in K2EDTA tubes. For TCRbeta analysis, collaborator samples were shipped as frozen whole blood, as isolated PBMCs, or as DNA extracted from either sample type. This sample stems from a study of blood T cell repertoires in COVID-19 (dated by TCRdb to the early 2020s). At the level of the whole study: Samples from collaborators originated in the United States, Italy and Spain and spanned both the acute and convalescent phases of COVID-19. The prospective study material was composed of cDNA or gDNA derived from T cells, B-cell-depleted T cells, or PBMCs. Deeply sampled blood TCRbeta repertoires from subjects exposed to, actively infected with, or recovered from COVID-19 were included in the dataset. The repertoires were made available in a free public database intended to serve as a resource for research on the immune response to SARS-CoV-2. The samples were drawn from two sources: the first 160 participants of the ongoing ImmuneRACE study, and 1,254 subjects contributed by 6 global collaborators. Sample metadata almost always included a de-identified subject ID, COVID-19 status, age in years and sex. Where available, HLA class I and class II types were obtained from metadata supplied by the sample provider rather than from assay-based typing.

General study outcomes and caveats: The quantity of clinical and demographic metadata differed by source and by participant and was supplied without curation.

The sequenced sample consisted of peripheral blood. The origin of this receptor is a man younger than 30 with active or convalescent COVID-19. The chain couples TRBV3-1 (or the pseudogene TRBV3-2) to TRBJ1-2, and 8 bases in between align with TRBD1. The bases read TGTGCCAGCAGCCAAGTTCTAGGCAGGGGGCGTCGAGGGGACGGCTACACCTTC. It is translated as CASSQVLGRGRRGDGYTF.